These 7 T cell receptor beta chains originate from one sample sequenced in a study of blood T cells in healthy people across ages. Then a second PCR, running about 7 to 11 cycles, was carried out with a sample-barcoded 5' primer and a J-beta primer mix. TCRdb analysed the 5' RACE reads with MiXCR anew, one entry per CDR3 protein. There are about 730,000 distinct CDR3 sequences in the sample; around 46% occur only once, and less than 25% lies in the top ten. Input material: blood. Receptor source: a woman aged 55-69 years in good health.

This clonotype was found many times. This chain uses TRBV20-1 with TRBJ1-6, with 7 bases fitting TRBD1. Germline V CDR1 and CDR2: DFQATT, SNEGSKA (reference sequence). This CDR3 has 17 residues. V gave up 0 bases and J gave up 3 bases; unmatched junction bases: 8. CDR3 loop: CSARDLTGTYYNSPLHF. CDR3 DNA sequence: TGCAGTGCTAGAGACTTGACAGGGACGTACTATAATTCACCCCTCCACTTT.

The V and J genes are TRBV14 and TRBJ2-7, with a tentative D call TRBD2 (5 bases). Germline V lookup: CDR1 SGHDN, CDR2 FVKESK. The ends were cut back, 1 base at V and 7 bases at J, with 17 bases in the middle. CDR3 length: 15 residues. CDR3 loop: CASSQGGTSNYEQYF. CDR3 bases: TGTGCCAGCAGCCAAGGAGGAACTAGTAACTATGAGCAGTACTTC.

The table lists this clonotype with a few counts. The V and J genes are TRBV12-3 or TRBV12-4 and TRBJ2-3; 13 bases align to TRBD2. The CDR3 has 16 residues. With V trimmed by 6 bases and J by 4 bases, 7 bases remained unmatched. The CDR3 DNA reads TGTGCCAGCAGGACTAGCGGGGGGAGAGTGTCAGATACGCAGTATTTT. Residues: CASRTSGGRVSDTQYF.

V is TRBV24-1 and J is TRBJ2-5; D is possibly TRBD1 (6 bases). This CDR3 has 12 amino acids. The V and J ends lost 2 bases and 11 bases respectively, with 11 bases between them. Germline CDR1 KGHDR, CDR2 SFDVKD. As DNA, the CDR3 is TGTGCCACCAGTGATTACCGGGACAAGCAGTACTTC. This codes for CATSDYRDKQYF.

This clonotype was seen a few times. The chain couples TRBV20-1 to TRBJ2-3; the D gene is possibly TRBD2 (5 bases). V gave up 3 bases and J gave up 2 bases, with 15 bases separating them. Germline V CDR1 and CDR2: DFQATT, SNEGSKA (reference sequence). This CDR3 spans 15 amino acids. The CDR3 is CSASGIQDLTDTQYF. Written as DNA, the CDR3 is TGCAGTGCTAGCGGGATTCAGGATCTCACAGATACGCAGTATTTT.

This clonotype was seen repeatedly, ten times or more. The V gene is TRBV6-6, the J gene TRBJ2-1; the D gene is possibly TRBD2 (6 bases). V lost 8 bases, J lost 7 bases, and 9 bases lay in between. Germline V gene data show CDR1 as MNHNY and CDR2 as SVGAGI (reference sequence). The CDR3 is 11 amino acids. The CDR3 coding sequence is TGTGCCAGCTGGAGGGGTAATGAGCAGTTCTTC. Translated, it gives CASWRGNEQFF.

This clonotype has only a few counts. V usage is TRBV29-1 and J usage is TRBJ2-4; tentative D call: TRBD1 (5 bases). With 6 bases removed from V and 8 bases from J, the gap between germline ends came to 11 bases. The CDR3 runs 11 residues. Germline values: CDR1 SQVTM, CDR2 ANQGSEA. The CDR3 DNA sequence: TGCAGCGTAATAGGGGCGGACATTCAGTACTTC. It is translated as CSVIGADIQYF.